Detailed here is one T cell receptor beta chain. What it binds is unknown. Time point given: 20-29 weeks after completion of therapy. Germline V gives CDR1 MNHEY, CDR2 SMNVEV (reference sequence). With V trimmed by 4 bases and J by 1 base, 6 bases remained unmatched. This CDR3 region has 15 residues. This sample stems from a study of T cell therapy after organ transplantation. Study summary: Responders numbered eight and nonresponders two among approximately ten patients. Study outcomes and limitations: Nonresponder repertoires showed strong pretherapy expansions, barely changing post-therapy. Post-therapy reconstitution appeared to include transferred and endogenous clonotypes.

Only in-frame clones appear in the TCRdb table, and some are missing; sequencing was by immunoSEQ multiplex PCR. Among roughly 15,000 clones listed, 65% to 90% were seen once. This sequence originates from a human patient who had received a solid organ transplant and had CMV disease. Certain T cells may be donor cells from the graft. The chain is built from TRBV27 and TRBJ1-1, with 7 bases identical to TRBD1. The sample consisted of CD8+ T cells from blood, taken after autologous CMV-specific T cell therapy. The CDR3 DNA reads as TGTGCCAGCAGTTCCCGACAGGGCGAGAACACTGAAGCTTTCTTT. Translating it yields CASSSRQGENTEAFF.